Listed here are 4 T cell receptor beta chains from one sample, sequenced in a study of chemoradiotherapy in HPV16-positive cancers. The assay was immunoSEQ multiplex PCR, and TCRdb's table has in-frame clones only and misses some. The table has fewer than 10,000 clones, around 74% seen once; the top ten hold around 41%. Sequenced material: tumor tissue, taken from a patient who underwent chemoradiotherapy. The receptors were sampled from a human donor with HPV-associated anogenital cancer.

The rearrangement joins TRBV11-2 to TRBJ1-2; 9 bases line up with TRBD1. The CDR3 spans 14 residues. The V and J ends lost 3 bases and 6 bases, in that order; junction bases with no gene match: 5. From germline, CDR1 is SGHAT and CDR2 FQNNGV. The CDR3, as DNA: TGTGCCAGCAGCTTTCTGGACAGGGGTGATGGCTACACCTTC. As protein: CASSFLDRGDGYTF.

V and J are TRBV6-1 and TRBJ2-7, with TRBD1 matching over 8 bases. Germline trimming cut 4 bases from V and 4 bases from J; bases unmatched to any gene: 6. This CDR3 is built from 14 residues. Germline V lookup: CDR1 MNHNS, CDR2 SASEGT. CDR3 nucleotides: TGTGCCAGCAGTGTGGGGACAGGTGGATACGAGCAGTACTTC. It is translated as CASSVGTGGYEQYF.

The chain combines TRBV15 with TRBJ2-5; 7 nucleotides agree with TRBD2. CDR1 is LNHNV and CDR2 is YYDKDF in the germline V gene (reference sequence). The J segment lost 0 bases and the V segment lost 8 bases, leaving 9 bases of the junction unmatched. The CDR3 covers 15 residues. CDR3 in amino acids: CATSSGVMYQETQYF. The CDR3 DNA is TGTGCCACCTCGAGCGGGGTCATGTACCAAGAGACCCAGTACTTC. The full variable domain, with the rest looked up from reference TRBV15 and TRBJ2-5, is DAMVIQNPRYQVTQFGKPVTLSCSQTLNHNVMYWYQQKSSQAPKLLFHYYDKDFNNEADTPDNFQSRRPNTSFCFLDIRSPGLGDTAMYLCATSSGVMYQETQYFGPGTRLLVL.

V gene TRBV19 combines with J gene TRBJ2-4; no clear D gene. Trimming cost V 1 base and J 0 bases, with 7 bases left between them. Germline values: CDR1 LNHDA, CDR2 SQIVND (reference sequence). The CDR3 has 15 amino acids. CDR3 sequence (DNA): TGTGCCAGTAGTATAGTTTGGATAGCCAAAAACATTCAGTACTTC. The encoded protein is CASSIVWIAKNIQYF. The complete variable domain, with remaining parts taken from reference TRBV19 and TRBJ2-4, reads DGGITQSPKYLFRKEGQNVTLSCEQNLNHDAMYWYRQDPGQGLRLIYYSQIVNDFQKGDIAEGYSVSREKKESFPLTVTSAQKNPTAFYLCASSIVWIAKNIQYFGAGTRLSVL.